This TCR beta chain is drawn from a study of beta chain features in type 1 diabetes. This CDR3 has 18 residues. After removal of 5 bases from V and 1 base from J, the junction contained 10 bases not matched to a gene. The V gene's germline CDR1 is SGHTA and CDR2 FQGNSA. The study, taken as a whole, reports: Fewer junction insertions and more nucleotide deletions appeared in type 1 diabetes patients. There was a moderate but significant shortening of TCRB CDR3s in all four CD4+ subsets of Type 1 diabetes patients. A closer apparent resemblance between naive, central memory and Treg TCRB repertoires was seen in patients than in healthy donors.

The whole isolated RNA underwent reverse transcription, so sequencing captured expressed TCRB transcripts. The data were produced by immunoSEQ multiplex PCR, yet TCRdb's version contains in-frame clones alone and is incomplete. The repertoire has 310,000 or so clones, approximately 9.9% of them found once; the top ten carry approximately 1%. Comment on this clone: Its antigen is currently unknown.

The sequencing input was central memory CD4+ T cells from blood. The chain carries TRBV7-2 and TRBJ2-4; 11 nucleotides align to TRBD2. This receptor was identified in a man between 25 and 39 years old with type 1 diabetes. The DNA of the CDR3 is TGTGCCAGCAGCCTTCGCCGGCTAGCGGGGGGCGCCAAAAACATTCAGTACTTC. Residues: CASSLRRLAGGAKNIQYF.